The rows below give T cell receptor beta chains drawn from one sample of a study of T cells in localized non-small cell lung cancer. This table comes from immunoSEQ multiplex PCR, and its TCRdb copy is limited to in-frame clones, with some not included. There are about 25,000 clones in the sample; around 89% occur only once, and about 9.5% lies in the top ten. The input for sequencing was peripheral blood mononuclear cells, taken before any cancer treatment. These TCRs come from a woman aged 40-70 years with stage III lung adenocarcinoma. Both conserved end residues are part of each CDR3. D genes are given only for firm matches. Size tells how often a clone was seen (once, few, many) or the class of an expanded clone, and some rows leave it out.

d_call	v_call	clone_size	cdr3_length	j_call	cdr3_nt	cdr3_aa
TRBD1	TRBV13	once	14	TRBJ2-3	TGTGCCAGCAGCTTAGATACAGGGGGCGTTACGCAGTATTTT	CASSLDTGGVTQYF
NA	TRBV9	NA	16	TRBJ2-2	TGTGCCAGCAGCGTGAGGTCCGAGGAGGGTACCGGGGAGCTGTTTTTT	CASSVRSEEGTGELFF
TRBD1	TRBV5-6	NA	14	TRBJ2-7	TGTGCCAGCAGCTTGCCGGGACAGAACTACGAGCAGTACTTC	CASSLPGQNYEQYF
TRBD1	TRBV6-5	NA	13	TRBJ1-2	TGTGCCAGCAGCGACCGGACAGGGTCTGGCTACACCTTC	CASSDRTGSGYTF
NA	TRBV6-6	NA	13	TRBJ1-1	TGTGCCAGCCTAGGGGGGGTGAACACTGAAGCTTTCTTT	CASLGGVNTEAFF
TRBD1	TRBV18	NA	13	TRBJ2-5	TGTGCCAGCTCACCGGGACAGCAAGAGACCCAGTACTTC	CASSPGQQETQYF
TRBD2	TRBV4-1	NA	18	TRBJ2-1	TGCGCCAGCAGTCCTGGGCTAGCGGGTCAAAGCTCCTACAATGAGCAGTTCTTC	CASSPGLAGQSSYNEQFF
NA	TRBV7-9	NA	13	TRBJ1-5	TGTGCCAGCAGCGGTGCCGTTAATCAGCCCCAGCATTTT	CASSGAVNQPQHF
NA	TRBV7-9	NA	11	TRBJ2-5	TGTGCCAGCAGCGTCGTAGAGACCCAGTACTTC	CASSVVETQYF
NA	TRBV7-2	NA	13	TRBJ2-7	TGTGCCAGCAGCCAAATACCCAGCTACGAGCAGTACTTC	CASSQIPSYEQYF
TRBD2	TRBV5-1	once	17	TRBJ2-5	TGCGCCAGCAGCTTGATGCGGGGGGGCCGGAAACAAGAGACCCAGTACTTC	CASSLMRGGRKQETQYF